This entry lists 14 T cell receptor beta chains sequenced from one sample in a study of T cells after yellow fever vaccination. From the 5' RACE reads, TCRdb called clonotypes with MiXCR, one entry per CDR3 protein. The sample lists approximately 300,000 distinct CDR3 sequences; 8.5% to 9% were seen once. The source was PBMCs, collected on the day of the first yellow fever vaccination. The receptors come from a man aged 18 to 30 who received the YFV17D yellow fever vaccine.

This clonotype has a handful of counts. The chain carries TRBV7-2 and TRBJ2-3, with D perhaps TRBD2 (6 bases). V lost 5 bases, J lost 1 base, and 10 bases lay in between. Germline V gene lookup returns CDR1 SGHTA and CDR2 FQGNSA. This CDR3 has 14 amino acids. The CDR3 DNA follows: TGTGCCAGCAGCCGGGGGTTGGGCACAGATACGCAGTATTTT. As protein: CASSRGLGTDTQYF. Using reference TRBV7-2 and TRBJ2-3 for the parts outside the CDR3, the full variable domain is GAGVSQSPSNKVTEKGKDVELRCDPISGHTALYWYRQSLGQGLEFLIYFQGNSAPDKSGLPSDRFSAERTGGSVSTLTIQRTQQEDSAVYLCASSRGLGTDTQYFGPGTRLTVL.

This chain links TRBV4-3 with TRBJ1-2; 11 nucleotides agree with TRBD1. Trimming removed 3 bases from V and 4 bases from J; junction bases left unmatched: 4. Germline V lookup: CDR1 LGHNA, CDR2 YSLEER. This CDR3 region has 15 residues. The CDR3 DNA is TGCGCCAGCAGCCACCCCGGACAGGGGGCCTATGGCTACACCTTC. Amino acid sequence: CASSHPGQGAYGYTF.

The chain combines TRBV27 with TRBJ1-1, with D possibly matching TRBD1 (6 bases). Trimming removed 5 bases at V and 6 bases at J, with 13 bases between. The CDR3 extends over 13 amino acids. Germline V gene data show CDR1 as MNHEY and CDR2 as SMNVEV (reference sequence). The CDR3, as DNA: TGTGCCAGCAGTCCTCAGGGGTACTCTGAAGCTTTCTTT. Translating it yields CASSPQGYSEAFF.

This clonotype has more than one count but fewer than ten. DNA for the CDR3: TGTGCCAGCAGCTTAGCGCCAACTCAGGGGCAAGGTGGAAACACCATATATTTT. This translates into CASSLAPTQGQGGNTIYF. This rearrangement joins TRBV7-2 to TRBJ1-3, with D possibly TRBD1 on 6 matching bases. The V gene's germline CDR1 is SGHTA and CDR2 FQGNSA. This CDR3 is built from 18 residues. Trimming cost V 0 bases and J 3 bases, with 18 bases left between them. Together with reference TRBV7-2 and TRBJ1-3, the CDR3 gives the full variable domain: GAGVSQSPSNKVTEKGKDVELRCDPISGHTALYWYRQSLGQGLEFLIYFQGNSAPDKSGLPSDRFSAERTGGSVSTLTIQRTQQEDSAVYLCASSLAPTQGQGGNTIYFGEGSWLTVV.

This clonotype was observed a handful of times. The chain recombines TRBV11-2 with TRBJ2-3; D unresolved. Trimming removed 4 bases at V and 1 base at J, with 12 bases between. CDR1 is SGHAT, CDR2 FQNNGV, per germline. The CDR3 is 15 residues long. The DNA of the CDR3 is TGTGCCAGCAGCTACGGGTTGTTTGGCACAGATACGCAGTATTTT. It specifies CASSYGLFGTDTQYF.

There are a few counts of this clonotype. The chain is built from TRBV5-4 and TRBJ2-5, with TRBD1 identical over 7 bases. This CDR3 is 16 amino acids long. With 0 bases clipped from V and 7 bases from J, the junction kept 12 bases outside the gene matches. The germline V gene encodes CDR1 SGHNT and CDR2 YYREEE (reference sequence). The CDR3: CASSLEGAGGEATQYF. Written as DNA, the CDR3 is TGTGCCAGCAGCTTGGAGGGGGCAGGGGGAGAAGCGACCCAGTACTTC.

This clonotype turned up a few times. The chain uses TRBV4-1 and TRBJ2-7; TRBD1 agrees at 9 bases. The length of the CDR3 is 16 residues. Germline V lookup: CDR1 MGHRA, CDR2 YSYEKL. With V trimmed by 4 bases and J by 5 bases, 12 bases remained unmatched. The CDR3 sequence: CASSPSAGTGRNEQYF. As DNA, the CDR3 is TGCGCCAGCAGCCCGAGCGCCGGGACAGGGCGCAACGAGCAGTACTTC.

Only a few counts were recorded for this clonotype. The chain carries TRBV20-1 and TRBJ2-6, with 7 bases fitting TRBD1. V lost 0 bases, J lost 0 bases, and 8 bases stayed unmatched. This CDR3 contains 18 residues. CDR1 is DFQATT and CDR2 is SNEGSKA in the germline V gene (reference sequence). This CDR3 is CSAREGTVVNSGANVLTF. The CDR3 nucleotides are TGCAGTGCTAGAGAAGGGACAGTGGTGAACTCTGGGGCCAACGTCCTGACTTTC.

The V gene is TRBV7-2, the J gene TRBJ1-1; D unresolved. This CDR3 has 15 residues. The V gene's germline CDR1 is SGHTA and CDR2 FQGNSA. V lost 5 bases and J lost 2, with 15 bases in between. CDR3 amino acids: CASSTQFIGNTEAFF. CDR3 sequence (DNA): TGTGCCAGCAGCACCCAGTTCATTGGCAACACTGAAGCTTTCTTT.

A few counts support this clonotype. CDR3 nucleotide sequence: TGTGCCAGCAGTCTAGCTGCAGGGTACATCAACTATGGCTACACCTTC. Translation: CASSLAAGYINYGYTF. J is TRBJ1-2 and V is TRBV28; weak D call: TRBD1 (5 bases). CDR1 and CDR2 (germline): MDHEN, SYDVKM. The CDR3 has 16 residues. Trimming removed 5 bases from V and 2 bases from J, with 18 bases in between.

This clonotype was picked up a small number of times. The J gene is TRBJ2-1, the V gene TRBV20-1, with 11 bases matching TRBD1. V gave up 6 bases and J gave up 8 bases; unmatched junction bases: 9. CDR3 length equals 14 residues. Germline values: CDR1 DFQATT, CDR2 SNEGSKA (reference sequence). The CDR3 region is CSAETGQGGYEQFF. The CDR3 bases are TGCAGTGCCGAAACGGGACAGGGGGGGTATGAGCAGTTCTTC.

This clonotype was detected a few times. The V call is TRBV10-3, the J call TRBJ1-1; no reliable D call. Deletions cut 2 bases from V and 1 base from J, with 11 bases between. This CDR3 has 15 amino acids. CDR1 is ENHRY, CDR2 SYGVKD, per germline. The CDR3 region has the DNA TGTGCCATCAGTGAGCAAATCTACAAGAACACTGAAGCTTTCTTT. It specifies CAISEQIYKNTEAFF.

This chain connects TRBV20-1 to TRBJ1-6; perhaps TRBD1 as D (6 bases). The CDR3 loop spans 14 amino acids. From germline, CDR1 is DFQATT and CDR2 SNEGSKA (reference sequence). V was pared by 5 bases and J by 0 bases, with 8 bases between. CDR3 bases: TGCAGTGCTCCGACAGGCTCCTATAATTCACCCCTCCACTTT. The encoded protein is CSAPTGSYNSPLHF.

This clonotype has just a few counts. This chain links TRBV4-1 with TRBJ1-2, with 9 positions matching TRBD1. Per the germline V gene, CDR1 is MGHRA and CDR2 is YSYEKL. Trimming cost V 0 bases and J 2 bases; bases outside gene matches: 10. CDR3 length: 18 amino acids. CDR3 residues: CASSQDLLATGGNYGYTF. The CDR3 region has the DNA TGCGCCAGCAGCCAAGATCTTCTAGCTACAGGGGGCAACTATGGCTACACCTTC.